This TCR beta chain came from a study of T cell responses to AZD1222 COVID-19 vaccine. General observations from the study: Variant regions that are unmutated are reportedly the target of nearly half of spike-specific TCRs. Repertoires were sampled only after the peak T cell response. Spike-specific TCR breadth and depth rose after two AZD1222 doses. Regions 160-218 and 743-854 held dominance among vaccine-associated CD4 TCRs, which spanned spike.

Measured with immunoSEQ multiplex PCR; TCRdb has only the in-frame clones, and not every one. This sample carries 150,000 to 200,000 clones, approximately 92% of them seen once, and the ten largest clones take less than 11%. A remark on this clone: Antigen unknown.

This CDR3 spans 14 amino acids. Trimming cost V 2 bases and J 1 base, with 6 bases left between them. From germline, CDR1 is MNHEY and CDR2 SVGAGI. This TCR was sampled from an adult in good health. This chain links TRBV6-5 with TRBJ1-5, with D hard to call. Sequencing was performed on peripheral blood, taken on day 0 of AZD1222 vaccination. CDR3: CASSYGRSNQPQHF. The CDR3 DNA follows: TGTGCCAGCAGTTACGGGAGGAGCAATCAGCCCCAGCATTTT.